This section outlines one TCR beta chain sequence together with its context. Its antigen is still unknown. The same CDR3 is also encoded by other DNA sequences in this sample. This record belongs to a study of cytomegalovirus exposure and HLA in healthy donors. Study summary: The roughly 130 validation repertoires used the same platform as the 650 to 850 first-cohort repertoires (as reported by a later analysis).

Study conclusions and caveats: Some public TCRs appeared in many individuals, while most sequences were rare. A few CMV-associated chains were confirmed in vitro to be specific for CMV antigens. The authors listed roughly 150 TCR beta chains as cytomegalovirus-associated.

Using immunoSEQ multiplex PCR, the repertoire was profiled, and TCRdb retains in-frame clones only, with some absent. Of roughly 220,000 clones in the sample, roughly 83% are singletons; the top ten hold about 14%. V dropped 0 bases and J dropped 4 bases, with 12 bases sitting between them. CDR1 and CDR2 (germline): MNHEY, SVGAGI. The CDR3 runs 15 residues. Sequencing was performed on PBMCs. The chain has TRBV6-5 and TRBJ1-1; D is possibly TRBD1 (6 bases). This clonotype was sampled from a woman aged 25 to 45 in good health and CMV-seropositive. Here the CDR3 reads CASSYSGGAGTEAFF. For the CDR3, the DNA is TGTGCCAGCAGTTACTCGGGGGGGGCCGGCACTGAAGCTTTCTTT.